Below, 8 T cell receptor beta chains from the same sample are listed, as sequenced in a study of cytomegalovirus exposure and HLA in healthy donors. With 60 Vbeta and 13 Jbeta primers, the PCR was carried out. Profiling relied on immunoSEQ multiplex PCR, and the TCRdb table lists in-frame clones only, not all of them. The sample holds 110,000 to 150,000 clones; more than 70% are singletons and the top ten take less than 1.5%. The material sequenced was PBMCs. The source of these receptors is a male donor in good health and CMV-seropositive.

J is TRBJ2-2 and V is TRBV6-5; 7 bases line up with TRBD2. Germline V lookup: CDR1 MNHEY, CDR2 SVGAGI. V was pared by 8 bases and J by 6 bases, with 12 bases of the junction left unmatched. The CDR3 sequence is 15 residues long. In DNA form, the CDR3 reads TGTGCCAGCTCGCTCGACGGGGGGATTTCCGGGGAGCTGTTTTTT. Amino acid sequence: CASSLDGGISGELFF.

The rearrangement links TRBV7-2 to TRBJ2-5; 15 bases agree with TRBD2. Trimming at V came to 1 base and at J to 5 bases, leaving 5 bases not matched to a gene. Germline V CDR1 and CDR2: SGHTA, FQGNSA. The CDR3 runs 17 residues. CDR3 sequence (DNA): TGTGCCAGCAGCTTAGAGGGGACTAGCGGGAGGTTCGAGACCCAGTACTTC. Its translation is CASSLEGTSGRFETQYF.

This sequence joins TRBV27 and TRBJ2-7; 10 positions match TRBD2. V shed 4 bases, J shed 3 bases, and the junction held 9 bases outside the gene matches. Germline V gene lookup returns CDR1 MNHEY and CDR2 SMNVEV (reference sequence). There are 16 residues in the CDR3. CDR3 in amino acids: CASSSFQREGDYEQYF. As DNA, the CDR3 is TGTGCCAGCAGTTCCTTCCAGCGGGAGGGTGACTACGAGCAGTACTTC.

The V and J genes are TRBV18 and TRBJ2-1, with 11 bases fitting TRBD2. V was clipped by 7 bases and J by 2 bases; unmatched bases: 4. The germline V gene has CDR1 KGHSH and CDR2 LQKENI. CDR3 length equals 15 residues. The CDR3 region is CASYGTSGTYNEQFF. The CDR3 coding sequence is TGTGCCAGCTACGGGACTAGCGGAACCTACAATGAGCAGTTCTTC.

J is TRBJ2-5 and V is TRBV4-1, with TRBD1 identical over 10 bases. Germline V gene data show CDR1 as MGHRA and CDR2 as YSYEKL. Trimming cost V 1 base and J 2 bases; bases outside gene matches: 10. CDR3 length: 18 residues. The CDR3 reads CASSQGVKGTGDQETQYF. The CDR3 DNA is TGCGCCAGCAGCCAAGGCGTTAAAGGGACAGGGGATCAAGAGACCCAGTACTTC.

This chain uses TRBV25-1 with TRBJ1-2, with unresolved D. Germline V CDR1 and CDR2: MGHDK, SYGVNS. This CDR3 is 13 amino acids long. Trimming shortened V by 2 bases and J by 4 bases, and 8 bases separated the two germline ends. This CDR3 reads CASSEAGTYGYTF. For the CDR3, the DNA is TGTGCCAGCAGTGAAGCAGGAACCTATGGCTACACCTTC.

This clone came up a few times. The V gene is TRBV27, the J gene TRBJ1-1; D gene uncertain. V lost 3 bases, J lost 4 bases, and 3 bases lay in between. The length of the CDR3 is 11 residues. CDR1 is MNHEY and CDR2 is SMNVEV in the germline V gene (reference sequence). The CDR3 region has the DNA TGTGCCAGCAGTTTCGGCACTGAAGCTTTCTTT. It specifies CASSFGTEAFF.

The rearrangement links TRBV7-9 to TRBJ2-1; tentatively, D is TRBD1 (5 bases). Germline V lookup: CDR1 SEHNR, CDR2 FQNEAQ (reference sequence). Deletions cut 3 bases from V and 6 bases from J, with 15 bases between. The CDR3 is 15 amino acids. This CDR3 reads CASSFSHEDSNEQFF. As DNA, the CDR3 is TGTGCCAGCAGCTTCTCTCATGAAGACAGCAATGAGCAGTTCTTC.